Below, 21 T cell receptor beta chains from the same sample are listed, as sequenced in a study of blood T cell repertoires in COVID-19. Data came from immunoSEQ multiplex PCR; TCRdb stores just in-frame clones and leaves some out. The sample comprises fewer than 350,000 clones, over 75% of which are singletons, and 7.2% rests with the top ten. Sequenced input: peripheral blood. These receptors were obtained from a human donor in a cohort sampled during active COVID-19.

The V call is TRBV4-2, the J call TRBJ1-2, with 7 positions matching TRBD1. The CDR3 is 16 amino acids. J was trimmed by 2 bases and V by 4 bases; bases with no gene match: 10. The germline V gene encodes CDR1 LGHNA and CDR2 YNFKEQ. CDR3 loop: CASSRRDSQANYGYTF. The CDR3 DNA sequence: TGTGCCAGCAGCCGCAGGGACAGCCAAGCAAACTATGGCTACACCTTC.

This chain joins TRBV19 and TRBJ2-2; TRBD1 matches 9 bases. Looked up from germline, CDR1 is LNHDA and CDR2 is SQIVND (reference sequence). This CDR3 is 14 amino acids long. Germline trimming cut 7 bases from V and 6 bases from J; bases unmatched to any gene: 6. CDR3: CASKRTGVAGELFF. CDR3 coding DNA: TGTGCCAGTAAGAGGACAGGGGTCGCCGGGGAGCTGTTTTTT. Looking up the rest from reference TRBV19 and TRBJ2-2 gives the full variable domain: DGGITQSPKYLFRKEGQNVTLSCEQNLNHDAMYWYRQDPGQGLRLIYYSQIVNDFQKGDIAEGYSVSREKKESFPLTVTSAQKNPTAFYLCASKRTGVAGELFFGEGSRLTVL.

This clone was observed a single time. The CDR3 bases are TGTGCCAGCCGTACTAGCGGGGGGTTCTACGAGCAGTACTTC. Its protein is CASRTSGGFYEQYF. The chain carries TRBV28 and TRBJ2-7; 12 bases fit TRBD2. The germline gives CDR1 MDHEN, CDR2 SYDVKM. J lost 3 bases, V lost 8 bases, and 5 bases had no gene match. The CDR3 covers 14 residues.

This sequence joins TRBV10-3 and TRBJ2-2, with TRBD2 matching 14 bases. CDR1 ENHRY and CDR2 SYGVKD come from the germline V gene. The junction had 7 bases not matched to a gene; V was cut back by 8 bases and J by 2 bases. CDR3 size: 17 residues. The CDR3 region has the DNA TGTGCCATCGGGCCGGGACTAGCGGGGGCAAACACCGGGGAGCTGTTTTTT. Its protein is CAIGPGLAGANTGELFF.

V gene TRBV7-3 combines with J gene TRBJ2-1; TRBD2 agrees at 7 bases. This CDR3 has 15 residues. V lost 3 bases to trimming and J lost 0 bases; unmatched junction nucleotides: 2. Germline V CDR1 and CDR2: SGHTA, FQGTGA. This CDR3 reads CASSFGGTSYNEQFF. CDR3 DNA sequence: TGTGCCAGCAGCTTCGGGGGGACCTCCTACAATGAGCAGTTCTTC.

This clone was observed once. Sequence at one end of the junction differs from germline and may be a read error. The chain couples TRBV5-4 to TRBJ2-1, with unresolved D. The CDR3 runs to 11 residues. Germline-derived CDR1 and CDR2 are SGHNT and YYREEE (reference sequence). CDR3 nucleotide sequence: TGTGCCAGCAGCACCAAGCACGACGAGGTCTTC. It translates to CASSTKHDEVF.

J is TRBJ1-1 and V is TRBV6-2 or TRBV6-3, with D uncertain. The CDR3 has 13 residues. CDR1 and CDR2 (germline): MNHEY, SVGEGT. V lost 3 bases and J 7 bases, leaving 12 bases between the germline ends. The CDR3: CASSYQQRVEAFF. CDR3 in DNA: TGTGCCAGCAGTTATCAACAGAGAGTTGAAGCTTTCTTT.

This clone was seen a few times. J is TRBJ2-2 and V is TRBV11-2, with 7 positions matching TRBD1. The CDR3 is made up of 16 amino acids. The trim removed 6 bases at V and 3 bases at J, leaving 10 bases unmatched. Germline CDR1 is SGHAT and CDR2 is FQNNGV. CDR3 in DNA: TGTGCCAGCAGGAAGAGACAGGGTGGGGACACCGGGGAGCTGTTTTTT. Translation gives CASRKRQGGDTGELFF.

This chain links TRBV6-5 with TRBJ2-7, with D possibly TRBD1 on 6 matching bases. Germline CDR1 is MNHEY and CDR2 is SVGAGI. Trimming took off 6 bases at V and 0 bases at J, with 9 bases between the two ends. The length of the CDR3 is 13 residues. The CDR3 spells CASRTGISYEQYF. CDR3 nucleotides: TGTGCCAGCAGAACAGGGATCTCCTACGAGCAGTACTTC.

The rearrangement joins TRBV5-1 to TRBJ2-7, with D unclear. The length of the CDR3 is 13 residues. Trimming stripped 4 bases from V and 5 bases from J, with 13 bases between. Per germline, CDR1 SGHRS and CDR2 YFSETQ. The CDR3 DNA reads as TGCGCCAGCAGCCAAATGTCGGTAAACGAGCAGTACTTC. It codes for CASSQMSVNEQYF.

The V and J genes are TRBV30 and TRBJ1-2; D possibly corresponds to TRBD1 (5 bases). Germline V CDR1 and CDR2: GTSNPN, SVGIG (reference sequence). The CDR3 runs 15 residues. V was clipped by 0 bases and J by 4 bases, with 15 bases between them. In nucleotides, the CDR3 is TGTGCCTGGAGTGTCCAGGGATCTGTGAGCTATGGCTACACCTTC. This codes for CAWSVQGSVSYGYTF.

The rearrangement links TRBV10-3 to TRBJ1-1; no definite D call. Deletions cut 8 bases from V and 8 bases from J, with 15 bases between. The CDR3 totals 12 residues. Germline V gene data show CDR1 as ENHRY and CDR2 as SYGVKD. This CDR3 is CAIRAAGYEAFF. CDR3 coding DNA: TGTGCCATCCGTGCCGCGGGGTACGAAGCTTTCTTT.

The chain links TRBV12-5 to TRBJ1-2; D possibly corresponds to TRBD1 (5 bases). Between the trimmed V and J ends, which lost 1 base and 6 bases, there was a span of 15 bases. This CDR3 is 15 amino acids long. Germline V lookup: CDR1 LGHNT, CDR2 FRNRAP. CDR3 residues: CASGLDAGERDGYTF. The CDR3 bases are TGTGCTAGTGGTTTGGACGCGGGGGAACGGGATGGCTACACCTTC.

A single count supports this clone. This chain links TRBV6-5 with TRBJ1-5; D is unresolved. V was pared by 0 bases and J by 5 bases, with 8 bases between. Germline-derived CDR1 and CDR2 are MNHEY and SVGAGI. This CDR3 is built from 14 residues. DNA of the CDR3: TGTGCCAGCAGTTACTCGGGCAATCATCAGCCCCAGCATTTT. It specifies CASSYSGNHQPQHF.

The rearrangement links TRBV29-1 to TRBJ1-1, with D possibly being TRBD1 (5 bases). The CDR3 extends over 12 amino acids. V lost 4 bases and J lost 1, with 7 bases in between. CDR1 is SQVTM, CDR2 ANQGSEA, per germline. CDR3 loop: CSVGGQNTEAFF. The CDR3 DNA follows: TGCAGCGTTGGAGGACAGAACACTGAAGCTTTCTTT.

This clone was detected ten times or more. The chain employs TRBV5-6 and TRBJ2-7; TRBD1 matches 7 bases. Germline lookup yields CDR1 SGHDT and CDR2 YYEEEE. The CDR3 has 13 residues. Trimming cost V 4 bases and J 6 bases; bases outside gene matches: 7. CDR3: CASSAGTAIEQYF. The CDR3 bases are TGTGCCAGCAGCGCCGGGACAGCCATCGAGCAGTACTTC.

The J gene is TRBJ2-7, the V gene TRBV11-3; possibly TRBD1 for D (6 bases). This CDR3 comprises 14 residues. Germline V gene data show CDR1 as SGHNT and CDR2 as YENEEA. The germline V and J ends were trimmed by 4 bases and 2 bases, with 12 bases remaining between them. The DNA of the CDR3 is TGTGCCAGCAGCTCCACAGGGAACACCTACGAGCAGTACTTC. Translation gives CASSSTGNTYEQYF.

CDR3 sequence (DNA): TGTGCCATCAGTGCCTTGAATGCGGGGGTTGGCCTTGGCGGCAATCAGCCCCAGCATTTT. It is translated as CAISALNAGVGLGGNQPQHF. The genes are TRBV10-3 and TRBJ1-5, with D possibly matching TRBD1 (5 bases). Between the trimmed V and J ends, which lost 4 bases and 2 bases, there was a span of 27 bases. Germline V CDR1 and CDR2: ENHRY, SYGVKD. This CDR3 is 20 amino acids long.

V usage is TRBV2 and J usage is TRBJ1-2, with 8 bases aligning to TRBD1. Trimming removed 3 bases from V and 4 bases from J; junction bases left unmatched: 4. The CDR3 is 14 amino acids. Germline values: CDR1 SNHLY, CDR2 FYNNEI. CDR3 DNA: TGTGCCAGCAGTGACGACAGGGGTCTCTATGGCTACACCTTC. Protein sequence: CASSDDRGLYGYTF.

The chain joins TRBV29-1 to TRBJ2-7; the D gene is possibly TRBD2 (5 bases). Per germline, CDR1 SQVTM and CDR2 ANQGSEA. Trimming removed 7 bases from V and 5 bases from J, with 18 bases in between. This CDR3 has 13 amino acids. The CDR3, as DNA: TGCAGCGGAAGGACGGGGATTAGGGACGAGCAGTACTTC. As protein: CSGRTGIRDEQYF.

The J gene is TRBJ2-1, the V gene TRBV29-1, with D maybe TRBD1 (7 bases). Germline CDR1 reads SQVTM; CDR2 reads ANQGSEA. V lost 0 bases, J lost 3 bases, and 15 bases lay in between. The CDR3 is 16 amino acids. Written as DNA, the CDR3 is TGCAGCGTTGAAGAAAATTACAGGGGACTCTACAATGAGCAGTTCTTC. It encodes CSVEENYRGLYNEQFF.